This T cell receptor (beta chain) derives from a study of blood T cell repertoires in COVID-19. Authors' methods: Amplification of reference gene primers provided the estimated nucleated cell counts. Some clones are missing from TCRdb's copy, which holds only in-frame ones; the method was immunoSEQ multiplex PCR. The D gene and trimming were derived from the DNA, and the V and J assignments and clone size from that table. This table has around 300,000 clones, approximately 89% appearing once. CDR3 length: 14 amino acids. Unmatched junction bases numbered 3, after V lost 3 bases and J lost 3 bases. In germline, CDR1 is KGHSH, CDR2 LQKENI. Membership in each cohort depended on participant-reported clinical history.

This chain joins TRBV18 and TRBJ2-5; 8 bases are shared with TRBD2. The origin of this receptor is a woman aged 60 to 75 who had recovered from COVID-19. Sequencing used PBMCs or T cells enriched from blood (not recorded which). CDR3 region: CASSPQAGEETQYF. The CDR3 nucleotides read TGTGCCAGCTCACCTCAAGCGGGAGAAGAGACCCAGTACTTC.